Following are 9 T cell receptor beta chains from one sample sequenced in a study of T cell responses to AZD1222 COVID-19 vaccine (dated by TCRdb to about 2021). The time point label for this specimen denotes: about 28 days (+/-7) after the second vaccine dose. Receptor libraries were prepared by the immunoSEQ multiplex PCR assay. TCRdb took over this immuneACCESS table, retaining in-frame rearrangements with V and J assigned. Such tables are incomplete; in checked studies, under half of the missing clones stem from an unresolved V gene, and the remainder is unexplained. The sample table contains 150,000 to 200,000 clones; only one count was recorded for around 94% of them. 4.5% to 5.5% of the sample is in the top ten clones. This specimen was peripheral blood, taken 28 days after the second AZD1222 dose. The receptors originated from an adult who received the AZD1222 COVID-19 vaccine.

The V gene is TRBV7-3, the J gene TRBJ1-1; D is unresolved. Germline V gene lookup returns CDR1 SGHTA and CDR2 FQGTGA. The CDR3 runs to 14 residues. The V end lost 1 base, the J end lost 1 base, and 7 bases lay between the germline ends. CDR3 amino acids: CASSLRRANTEAFF. The CDR3, as DNA: TGTGCCAGCAGCTTAAGAAGGGCGAACACTGAAGCTTTCTTT.

The rearrangement joins TRBV4-3 to TRBJ1-5, with a tentative D call TRBD1 (5 bases). Between the trimmed V and J ends, which lost 0 bases and 0 bases, there was a span of 21 bases. CDR1 LGHNA and CDR2 YSLEER come from the germline V gene. The CDR3 consists of 20 residues. CDR3 amino acids: CASSQDLIRQMSYSNQPQHF. The CDR3 DNA reads TGCGCCAGCAGCCAAGACTTAATAAGACAGATGAGCTATAGCAATCAGCCCCAGCATTTT.

V and J are TRBV2 and TRBJ1-2; no firm D call. CDR1 is SNHLY and CDR2 is FYNNEI in the germline V gene. The CDR3 covers 13 residues. The CDR3 region has the DNA TGTGCGACTCGTGGAAGTCTGGAATATGGCTACACCTTC. It codes for CATRGSLEYGYTF.

This rearrangement joins TRBV19 to TRBJ2-1; D is tentatively TRBD1 or TRBD2 (6 bases each). The CDR3 is 15 residues long. Between the trimmed V and J ends, which lost 2 bases and 6 bases, there was a span of 14 bases. CDR1 and CDR2 from the germline V gene are LNHDA and SQIVND (reference sequence). DNA for the CDR3: TGTGCCAGTAGTATACAAGGAGGGGGGACCAATGAGCAGTTCTTC. Amino acids: CASSIQGGGTNEQFF.

The chain carries TRBV29-1 and TRBJ2-2, with 9 nucleotides matching TRBD1. Trimming cost V 7 bases and J 3 bases; bases outside gene matches: 3. The CDR3 is made up of 13 amino acids. Per the germline V gene, CDR1 is SQVTM and CDR2 is ANQGSEA. Written as DNA, the CDR3 is TGCAGCGCGGACAGGGGTGACACCGGGGAGCTGTTTTTT. Translation: CSADRGDTGELFF.

The chain links TRBV7-9 to TRBJ2-7; 10 bases map to TRBD2. V was clipped by 7 bases and J by 2 bases; unmatched bases: 8. This CDR3 comprises 15 residues. Germline CDR1 SEHNR, CDR2 FQNEAQ (reference sequence). CDR3 nucleotides: TGTGCCAGCACCCCAAGGACTAGCGGTCCCTACGAGCAGTACTTC. It yields the protein CASTPRTSGPYEQYF.

In this sample, this clone turned up once. The chain couples TRBV5-1 to TRBJ2-1; D may be TRBD2 (5 bases). The CDR3 consists of 15 residues. V was pared by 0 bases and J by 3 bases, with 10 bases between. Germline CDR1 and CDR2: SGHRS and YFSETQ. The DNA for the CDR3 is TGCGCCAGCAGCTTGGCCGGACTTGTCTACAATGAGCAGTTCTTC. It specifies CASSLAGLVYNEQFF.

The V and J genes are TRBV9 and TRBJ2-5; the D gene is possibly TRBD2 (6 bases). The CDR3 extends over 12 amino acids. V was pared by 4 bases and J by 5 bases, with 9 bases between. The germline V gene has CDR1 SGDLS and CDR2 YYNGEE. CDR3 bases: TGTGCCAGCAGCCCGGGGAGGGAGACCCAGTACTTC. Protein sequence: CASSPGRETQYF.

The CDR3, as DNA: TGTGCCAGCAGCAAACGGGACATCTCCACGCAGTATTTT. It specifies CASSKRDISTQYF. The chain is built from TRBV7-9 and TRBJ2-3; possible D gene TRBD1, 6 bases. The CDR3 is 13 amino acids. Germline V gives CDR1 SEHNR, CDR2 FQNEAQ (reference sequence). The V and J ends lost 5 bases and 9 bases respectively, with 15 bases between them.